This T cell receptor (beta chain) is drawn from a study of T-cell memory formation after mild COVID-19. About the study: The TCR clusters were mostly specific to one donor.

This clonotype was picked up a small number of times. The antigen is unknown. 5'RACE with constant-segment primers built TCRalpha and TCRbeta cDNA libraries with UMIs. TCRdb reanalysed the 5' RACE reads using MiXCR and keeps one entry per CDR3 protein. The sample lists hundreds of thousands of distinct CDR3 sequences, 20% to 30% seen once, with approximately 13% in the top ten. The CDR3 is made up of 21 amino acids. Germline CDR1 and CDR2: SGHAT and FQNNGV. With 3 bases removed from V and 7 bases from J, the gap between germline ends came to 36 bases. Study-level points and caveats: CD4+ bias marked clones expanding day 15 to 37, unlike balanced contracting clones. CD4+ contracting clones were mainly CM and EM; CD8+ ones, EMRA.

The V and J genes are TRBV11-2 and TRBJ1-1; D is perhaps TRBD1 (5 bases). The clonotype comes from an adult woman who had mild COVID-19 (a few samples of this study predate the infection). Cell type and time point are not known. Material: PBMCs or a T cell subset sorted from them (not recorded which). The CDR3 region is CASSFFRDEATHRGGEGEAFF. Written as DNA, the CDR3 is TGTGCCAGCAGCTTTTTTCGGGACGAGGCTACCCACCGGGGAGGGGAAGGTGAAGCTTTCTTT.